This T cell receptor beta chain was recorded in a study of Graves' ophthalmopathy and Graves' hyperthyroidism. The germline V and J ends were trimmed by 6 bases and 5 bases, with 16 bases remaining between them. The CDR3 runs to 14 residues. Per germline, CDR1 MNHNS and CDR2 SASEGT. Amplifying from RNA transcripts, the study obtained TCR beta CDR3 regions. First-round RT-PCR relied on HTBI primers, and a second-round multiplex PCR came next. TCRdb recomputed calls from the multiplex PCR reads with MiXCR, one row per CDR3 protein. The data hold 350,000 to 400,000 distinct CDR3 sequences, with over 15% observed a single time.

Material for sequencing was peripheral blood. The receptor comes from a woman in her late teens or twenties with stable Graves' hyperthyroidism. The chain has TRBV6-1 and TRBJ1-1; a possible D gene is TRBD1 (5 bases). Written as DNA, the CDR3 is TGTGCCAGCAGAGACAGCGGGGGTCGGACTGAAGCTTTCTTT. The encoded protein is CASRDSGGRTEAFF.